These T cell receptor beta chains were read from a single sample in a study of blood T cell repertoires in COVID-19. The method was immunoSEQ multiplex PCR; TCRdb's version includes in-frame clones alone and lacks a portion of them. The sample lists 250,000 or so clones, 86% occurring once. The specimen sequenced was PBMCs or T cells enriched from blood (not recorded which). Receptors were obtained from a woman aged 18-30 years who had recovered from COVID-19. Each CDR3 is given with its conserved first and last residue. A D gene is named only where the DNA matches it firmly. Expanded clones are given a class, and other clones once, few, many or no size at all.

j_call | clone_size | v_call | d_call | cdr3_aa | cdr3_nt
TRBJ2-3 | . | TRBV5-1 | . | CASSLDAGALTDTQYF | TGCGCCAGCAGCTTGGATGCAGGGGCACTCACAGATACGCAGTATTTT
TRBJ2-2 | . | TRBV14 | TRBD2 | CASSRERERPGELFF | TGTGCCAGCAGCCGCGAGCGGGAGAGGCCCGGGGAGCTGTTTTTT
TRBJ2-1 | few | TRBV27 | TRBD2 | CASSLGISGRTYNEQFF | TGTGCCAGCAGTTTAGGTATTAGCGGGCGAACCTACAATGAGCAGTTCTTC
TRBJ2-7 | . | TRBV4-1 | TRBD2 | CASSQPASGNYEQYF | TGCGCCAGCAGCCAACCGGCTAGCGGGAACTACGAGCAGTACTTC
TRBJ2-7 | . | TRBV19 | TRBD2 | CASSPGLTYEQYF | TGTGCCAGTAGCCCGGGACTAACCTACGAGCAGTACTTC
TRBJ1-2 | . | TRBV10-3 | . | CAISEYWASNYGYTF | TGTGCCATCAGTGAGTACTGGGCCTCTAACTATGGCTACACCTTC
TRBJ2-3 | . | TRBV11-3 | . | CASSPGTSVRDTQYF | TGTGCCAGCAGCCCCGGGACATCGGTAAGAGATACGCAGTATTTT
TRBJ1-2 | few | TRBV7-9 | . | CASSFGATDYGYTF | TGTGCCAGCAGCTTTGGGGCGACGGACTATGGCTACACCTTC
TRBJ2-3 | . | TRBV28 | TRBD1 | CASSGTGVTDTQYF | TGTGCCAGCTCCGGGACAGGGGTGACAGATACGCAGTATTTT
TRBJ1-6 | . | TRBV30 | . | CAWSMTGLHNSPLHF | TGTGCCTGGAGTATGACGGGACTCCATAATTCACCCCTCCACTTT
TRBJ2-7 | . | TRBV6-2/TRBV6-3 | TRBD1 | CASSRDSLSYEQYF | TGTGCCAGCAGCCGGGACAGCCTTTCCTACGAGCAGTACTTC
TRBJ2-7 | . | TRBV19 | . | CASSPRTPGYEQYF | TGTGCCAGTAGTCCCAGGACTCCAGGCTACGAGCAGTACTTC
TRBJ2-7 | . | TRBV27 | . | CASSPLIRDYEQYF | TGTGCCAGCAGTCCGTTAATCCGGGACTACGAGCAGTACTTC
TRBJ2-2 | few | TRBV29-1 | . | CSAWDTTGELFF | TGCAGCGCCTGGGACACCACCGGGGAGCTGTTTTTT
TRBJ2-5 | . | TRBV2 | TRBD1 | CASTHGTGGTETQYF | TGTGCCAGCACCCACGGGACAGGGGGCACAGAGACCCAGTACTTC
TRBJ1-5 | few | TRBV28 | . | CASSFPLYLEAGNQPQHF | TGTGCCAGCAGTTTTCCTTTGTATCTCGAGGCGGGCAATCAGCCCCAGCATTTT
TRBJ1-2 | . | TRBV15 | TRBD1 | CATSRERMDRDGYTF | TGTGCCACCAGCAGAGAAAGGATGGACAGGGATGGCTACACCTTC
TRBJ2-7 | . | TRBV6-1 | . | CASSDRRHTAYEQYF | TGTGCCAGCAGTGATCGTCGACATACGGCGTACGAGCAGTACTTC
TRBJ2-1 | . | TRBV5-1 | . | CASSLRGSYNEQFF | TGCGCCAGCAGCTTGCGGGGCTCCTACAATGAGCAGTTCTTC
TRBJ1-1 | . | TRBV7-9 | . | CASSLDPAREAFF | TGTGCCAGCAGCTTAGATCCCGCCAGAGAAGCTTTCTTT
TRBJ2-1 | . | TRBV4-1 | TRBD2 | CASSTREGPSYNEQFF | TGCGCCAGCAGCACCCGGGAGGGGCCCTCCTACAATGAGCAGTTCTTC
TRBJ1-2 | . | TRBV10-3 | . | CAISEAGLSYGYTF | TGTGCCATCAGTGAGGCTGGACTGAGCTATGGCTACACCTTC
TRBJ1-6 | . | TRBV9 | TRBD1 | CASTPGDRNSPLHF | TGTGCCAGCACCCCCGGGGACAGAAATTCACCCCTCCACTTT
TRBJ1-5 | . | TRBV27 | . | CASTPGDGRQPQHF | TGTGCCAGCACCCCGGGGGACGGTCGGCAGCCCCAGCATTTT
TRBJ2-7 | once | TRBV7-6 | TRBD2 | CASSLPGRYEQYF | TGTGCCAGCAGCTTACCCGGGAGGTACGAGCAGTACTTC
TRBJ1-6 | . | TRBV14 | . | CASSQVSLRGSGGGFYNSPLHF | TGTGCCAGCAGCCAAGTAAGCCTGAGGGGGTCCGGCGGAGGCTTCTATAATTCACCCCTCCACTTT
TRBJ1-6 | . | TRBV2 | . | CARMGQGDSPLHF | TGTGCCCGAATGGGGCAAGGTGATTCACCCCTCCACTTT
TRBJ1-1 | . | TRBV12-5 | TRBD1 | CASDARDSGGTEAFF | TGTGCTAGTGATGCCCGGGACAGCGGTGGCACTGAAGCTTTCTTT
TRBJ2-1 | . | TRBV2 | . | CAIETPGLFITEQFF | TGTGCCATCGAAACTCCGGGACTCTTTATTACTGAGCAGTTCTTC
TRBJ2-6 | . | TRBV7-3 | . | CASSLDSRSGANVLTF | TGTGCCAGCAGCTTAGACAGTCGCTCTGGGGCCAACGTCCTGACTTTC
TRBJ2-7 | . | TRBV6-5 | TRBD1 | CASSFLQGAGEQYF | TGTGCCAGCAGTTTTTTACAGGGGGCCGGCGAGCAGTACTTC
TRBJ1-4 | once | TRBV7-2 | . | CASSLHRDIGKLFF | TGTGCCAGCAGCTTACACAGGGATATAGGAAAACTGTTTTTT
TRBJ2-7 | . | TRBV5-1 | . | CASSFRRMNYEQYF | TGCGCCAGCAGCTTCAGGAGGATGAATTACGAGCAGTACTTC
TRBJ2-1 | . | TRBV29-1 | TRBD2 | CSALSGRSSYNEQFF | TGCAGCGCTCTGAGCGGGAGGAGCTCCTACAATGAGCAGTTCTTC
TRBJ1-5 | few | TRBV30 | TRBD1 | CAWSPRDRGRGNQPQHF | TGTGCCTGGAGTCCCCGGGACAGGGGGCGAGGCAATCAGCCCCAGCATTTT